The sequence of this TCR beta chain was determined in a study of cytomegalovirus exposure and HLA in healthy donors. Clones were read by immunoSEQ multiplex PCR, and TCRdb kept only the in-frame ones, dropping some. The sample yields roughly 73,000 clones, roughly 94% seen once. The length of the CDR3 is 12 residues. Germline loops: CDR1 GTSNPN, CDR2 SVGIG (reference sequence). Trimming took off 5 bases at V and 6 bases at J, with 14 bases between the two ends. V gene TRBV30 combines with J gene TRBJ2-7, with a possible D match to TRBD2 (5 bases). The sample comprised PBMCs. This receptor was obtained from a man younger than 35 in good health and CMV-seropositive. This CDR3 is CAWGLERGEQYF. CDR3 nucleotides: TGTGCCTGGGGTCTCGAACGGGGCGAGCAGTACTTC.